This T cell receptor (beta chain) was obtained from a study of PD-L1 blockade in urothelial cancer. Study-level information: Patients had undergone 0 to 3 prior chemotherapy regimens. Analyses were performed on blood at 3 weeks after treatment start (the second dose) and at 6 weeks. A median of approximately 140,000 T cells was found in the blood samples.

Clones were read by immunoSEQ multiplex PCR, and TCRdb kept only the in-frame ones, dropping some. This table holds tens of thousands of clones, around three quarters found once. The CDR3 covers 16 residues. V was pared by 1 base and J by 8 bases, with 11 bases of the junction left unmatched. Germline CDR1 reads LGHNA; CDR2 reads YNFKEQ. Time point indicated: peripheral blood 6 weeks after treatment start. The study enrolled patients with locally advanced or metastatic urothelial carcinoma. The genes are TRBV4-2 and TRBJ2-1; 7 nucleotides line up with TRBD2. Sequenced material: PBMCs, taken around atezolizumab (anti-PD-L1) treatment. This TCR derives from a man between 65 and 79 years old with urothelial cancer. CDR3 sequence: CASSQGGGRAGDEQFF. CDR3 DNA: TGTGCCAGCAGCCAAGGGGGGGGGAGGGCCGGGGATGAGCAGTTCTTC.